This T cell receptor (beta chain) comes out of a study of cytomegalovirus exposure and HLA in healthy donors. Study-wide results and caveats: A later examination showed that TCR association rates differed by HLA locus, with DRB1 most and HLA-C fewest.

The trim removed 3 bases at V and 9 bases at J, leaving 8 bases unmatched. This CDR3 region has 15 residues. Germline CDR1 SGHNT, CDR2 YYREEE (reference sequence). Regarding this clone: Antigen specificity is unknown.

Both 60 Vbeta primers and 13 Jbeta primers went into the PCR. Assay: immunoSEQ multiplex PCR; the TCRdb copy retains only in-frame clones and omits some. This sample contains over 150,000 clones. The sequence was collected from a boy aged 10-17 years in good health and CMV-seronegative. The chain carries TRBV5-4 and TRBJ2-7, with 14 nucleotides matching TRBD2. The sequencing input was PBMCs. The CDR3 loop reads CASSSGGTSGGVQYF. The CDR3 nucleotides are TGTGCCAGCAGCTCGGGGGGGACTAGCGGGGGAGTGCAGTACTTC. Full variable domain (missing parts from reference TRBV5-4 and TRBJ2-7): ETGVTQSPTHLIKTRGQQVTLRCSSQSGHNTVSWYQQALGQGPQFIFQYYREEENGRGNFPPRFSGLQFPNYSSELNVNALELDDSALYLCASSSGGTSGGVQYFGPGTRLTVT.